The clone carrying this TCR beta chain showed up just a few times. Its matching antigen is unknown. With V trimmed by 5 bases and J by 5 bases, 10 bases remained unmatched. Germline-derived CDR1 and CDR2 are SGHTA and FQGNSA. The CDR3 is made up of 16 amino acids. Generation of TCR beta libraries employed quantitative 5'-RACE incorporating molecular barcodes. TCRdb reanalysed the 5' RACE reads using MiXCR and keeps one entry per CDR3 protein. This table holds some 130,000 distinct CDR3 sequences, approximately 9.7% found once. This specimen belongs to a study of CD8 T cells in ankylosing spondylitis. Study-wide results and caveats: Blood from ankylosing spondylitis patients appeared to carry a characteristic eight-variant TCR beta motif. It was reported that disease-linked clones were significantly enriched in matched ankylosing spondylitis synovial fluid.

This chain connects TRBV7-2 to TRBJ2-7, with TRBD2 identical over 12 bases. This TCR was sampled from a male donor with ankylosing spondylitis or in good health (not recorded which). Specimen: blood, either unsorted or a sorted T cell fraction (not recorded which). The CDR3: CASSPWTSGTTHEQYF. The CDR3 DNA follows: TGTGCCAGCAGCCCCTGGACTAGCGGGACAACCCACGAGCAGTACTTC.